One TCR beta chain is described in this entry. In the original workflow: Amplification of reference gene primers was used by the study to estimate nucleated cell counts. Sequenced by immunoSEQ multiplex PCR; TCRdb stores in-frame clones only, minus some. V, J and clone size are taken as reported in that table, and D and trimming were inferred from the DNA itself. The sample yields 60,000 to 85,000 clones, roughly 74% seen once. The sample originates from a study of blood T cell repertoires in COVID-19. Study context: COVID-19 samples from acute and convalescent phases originated in the United States, Italy and Spain. From T cells, B-cell-depleted T cells, or PBMCs came the material, which was cDNA or gDNA.

This CDR3 region has 16 residues. Germline CDR1 and CDR2: SGHNT and YENEEA. The V end lost 5 bases, the J end lost 2 bases, and 15 bases lay between the germline ends. The clonotype originates from a human donor in a cohort sampled during active COVID-19. Sequencing was carried out using peripheral blood. The V call is TRBV11-3, the J call TRBJ2-2; D call uncertain. CDR3 sequence: CASSTRRGLNTGELFF. Here the CDR3 DNA reads TGTGCCAGCAGCACCCGGCGCGGCCTTAACACCGGGGAGCTGTTTTTT. Full variable domain (rest looked up from reference TRBV11-3 and TRBJ2-2): EAGVVQSPRYKIIEKKQPVAFWCNPISGHNTLYWYLQNLGQGPELLIRYENEEAVDDSQLPKDRFSAERLKGVDSTLKIQPAELGDSAVYLCASSTRRGLNTGELFFGEGSRLTVL.